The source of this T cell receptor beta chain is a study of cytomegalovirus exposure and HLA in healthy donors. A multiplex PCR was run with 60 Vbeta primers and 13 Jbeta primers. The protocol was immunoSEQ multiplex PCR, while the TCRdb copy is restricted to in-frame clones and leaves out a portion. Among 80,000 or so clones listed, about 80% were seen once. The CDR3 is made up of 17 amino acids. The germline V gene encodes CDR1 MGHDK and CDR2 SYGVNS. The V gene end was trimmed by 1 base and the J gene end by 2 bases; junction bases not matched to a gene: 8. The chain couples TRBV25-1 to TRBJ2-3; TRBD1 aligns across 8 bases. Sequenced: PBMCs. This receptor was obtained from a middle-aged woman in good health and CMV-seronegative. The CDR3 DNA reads TGTGCCAGCAGTGAATGGGGACAGGTGAATAACACAGATACGCAGTATTTT. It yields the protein CASSEWGQVNNTDTQYF.